The clone carrying this T cell receptor (beta chain) was found once. The data are from a study of blood T cell repertoires in COVID-19. The overall study: Samples came from the United States, Italy and Spain, spanning acute and convalescent COVID-19. From T cells, B-cell-depleted T cells, or PBMCs came the material, which was cDNA or gDNA.

The repertoire was sequenced with immunoSEQ multiplex PCR; TCRdb's copy has only in-frame clones and lacks some. This sample has about 180,000 clones; around nine tenths occur once, and the top ten carry around 0.6%. From germline, CDR1 is MNHEY and CDR2 SVGAGI. This CDR3 region has 13 residues. V lost 6 bases and J lost 6; bases outside the gene matches: 5. Material: peripheral blood. The chain joins TRBV6-5 to TRBJ1-5; 7 bases are shared with TRBD1. This clonotype was sampled from a man aged 55 to 69 with COVID-19, enrolled during active disease. DNA of the CDR3: TGTGCCAGCAGGATGGACAGGCGTCAGCCCCAGCATTTT. It yields the protein CASRMDRRQPQHF.